The subject of this entry is one T cell receptor beta chain. The antigen remains undetermined. The sample is drawn from a study of shared clonotypes between healthy human individuals. Study conclusions and caveats: Sampling was confined to blood; repertoires within tissues likely differ. Rarefaction revealed incomplete sorted-subset sequencing despite large depth.

The assay ran at deep level. Measured with immunoSEQ multiplex PCR; TCRdb has only the in-frame clones, and not every one. The table has about 2.4 million clones, 90% to 95% seen once; the top ten hold around 0.37%. The germline gives CDR1 SQVTM, CDR2 ANQGSEA. This CDR3 spans 13 amino acids. The gene calls are TRBV29-1 and TRBJ2-5; 7 bases match TRBD1. The end of the DNA is better explained by TRBJ2-7, so the J call may be wrong. This clonotype originated in a man between 18 and 29 years old in good health. Some clones in this sample may be carry-over from other donors' samples. Sequencing input: naive CD4+ T cells from PBMCs. Stated subset: CD45RA+ positively selected. Here the CDR3 reads CSVGTTGAYEQYF. The CDR3 nucleotides are TGCAGCGTTGGGACCACAGGGGCCTACGAGCAGTACTTC.